These 21 T cell receptor beta chains were all obtained from the same sample, sequenced in a study of response to subunit inactivated influenza vaccine. TCRdb re-called the RT-PCR reads through MiXCR, storing one row per CDR3 protein. The sample records hundreds of thousands of distinct CDR3 sequences, about 14% being singletons. Specimen: PBMCs from blood, collected 14 to 15 days before vaccination. These receptors were obtained from a man in his fifties who received an inactivated influenza vaccine.

CDR3 nucleotide sequence: TGTGCCAGCAGTTTGGTACAAATGAACACTGAAGCTTTCTTT. It translates to CASSLVQMNTEAFF. J is TRBJ1-1 and V is TRBV28, with D unresolved. V gave up 3 bases and J gave up 0 bases, with 8 bases separating them. The germline V gene encodes CDR1 MDHEN and CDR2 SYDVKM. This CDR3 is built from 14 residues.

The chain is built from TRBV11-2 and TRBJ1-5; TRBD1 might be the D (6 bases). Trimming took off 2 bases at V and 2 bases at J, with 19 bases between the two ends. Germline-derived CDR1 and CDR2 are SGHAT and FQNNGV. This CDR3 has 18 amino acids. CDR3 region: CASSLSPLQGRGNQPQHF. As DNA, the CDR3 is TGTGCCAGCAGCTTAAGCCCCCTACAGGGTCGGGGCAATCAGCCCCAGCATTTT.

This clonotype showed up just a few times. The chain employs TRBV20-1 and TRBJ1-6; D gene uncertain. Germline lookup yields CDR1 DFQATT and CDR2 SNEGSKA (reference sequence). The CDR3 covers 13 residues. Trimming stripped 5 bases from V and 7 bases from J, with 12 bases between. The CDR3 bases are TGCAGTGCTTCACAGCCTAACAATTCACCCCTCCACTTT. Protein sequence: CSASQPNNSPLHF.

This chain uses TRBV7-9 with TRBJ1-2; possibly TRBD1 for D (5 bases). V was pared by 5 bases and J by 4 bases, with 11 bases between. Germline assignment: CDR1 SEHNR and CDR2 FQNEAQ (reference sequence). The CDR3 length is 13 residues. The CDR3 DNA is TGTGCCAGCAGCACAACAGGACGCTATGGCTACACCTTC. Its translation is CASSTTGRYGYTF.

This CDR3 is CASSSLAGGPEETQYF. The CDR3 nucleotides are TGTGCCAGCAGTTCCTTAGCGGGAGGGCCAGAAGAGACCCAGTACTTC. The chain uses TRBV6-5 and TRBJ2-5; 11 bases map to TRBD2. In germline, CDR1 is MNHEY, CDR2 SVGAGI. The CDR3 has 16 amino acids. V was clipped by 4 bases and J by 3 bases; unmatched bases: 7.

The CDR3 DNA is TGCAGCGTTTGGTGGGGTTCCCACGAGCAGTACTTC. The encoded protein is CSVWWGSHEQYF. The V and J genes are TRBV29-1 and TRBJ2-7; D is ambiguous. Trimming pared 5 bases from V and 5 bases from J, leaving 13 bases between. The germline V gene has CDR1 SQVTM and CDR2 ANQGSEA. CDR3 length: 12 residues.

This clonotype was found a few times. V usage is TRBV7-9 and J usage is TRBJ2-5; a weak D match, TRBD1 (6 bases). The germline V and J ends were trimmed by 5 bases and 4 bases, with 11 bases remaining between them. Germline V lookup: CDR1 SEHNR, CDR2 FQNEAQ (reference sequence). The CDR3 spans 13 residues. CDR3 in amino acids: CASSVPGVETQYF. CDR3 DNA sequence: TGTGCCAGCAGCGTCCCAGGGGTAGAGACCCAGTACTTC.

This clonotype occurred a few times. The gene calls are TRBV28 and TRBJ2-7, with TRBD1 matching 9 bases. CDR3 length: 15 amino acids. CDR1 is MDHEN and CDR2 is SYDVKM in the germline V gene. Losses at the gene ends were 4 bases for V and 4 bases for J; bases not matched to a gene: 8. CDR3: CASSSYDRGTYEQYF. CDR3 in DNA: TGTGCCAGCAGTTCCTACGACAGGGGGACATACGAGCAGTACTTC.

This clonotype was detected a few times. The V call is TRBV30, the J call TRBJ2-2, with D maybe TRBD2 (6 bases). Germline CDR1 reads GTSNPN; CDR2 reads SVGIG (reference sequence). The V and J ends lost 5 bases and 4 bases respectively, with 8 bases between them. This CDR3 spans 12 amino acids. Here the CDR3 DNA reads TGTGCCTGGGGGAGGCGCACCGGGGAGCTGTTTTTT. Encoded protein: CAWGRRTGELFF.

The chain recombines TRBV5-6 with TRBJ2-7; 10 bases are shared with TRBD1. Germline V gene data show CDR1 as SGHDT and CDR2 as YYEEEE. The CDR3 is 14 residues long. V lost 4 bases, J lost 2 bases, and 3 bases stayed unmatched. CDR3 sequence reads: CASSGGTGAYEQYF. CDR3 in DNA: TGTGCCAGCAGCGGCGGGACAGGGGCCTACGAGCAGTACTTC.

The chain is built from TRBV3-1 and TRBJ2-7; 8 bases map to TRBD2. This CDR3 has 16 amino acids. The germline V gene has CDR1 LGHDT and CDR2 YNNKEL (reference sequence). Trimming removed 0 bases from V and 3 bases from J; junction bases left unmatched: 7. The CDR3 reads CASSQEGSGSFYEQYF. CDR3 DNA sequence: TGTGCCAGCAGCCAAGAGGGCAGCGGGAGTTTCTACGAGCAGTACTTC.

J is TRBJ1-2 and V is TRBV12-3 or TRBV12-4; D not resolved. The CDR3 covers 12 residues. The V and J ends lost 7 bases and 8 bases respectively, with 14 bases between them. CDR3 bases: TGTGCCAGCACCGCCGGCGGCTGGGGCTACACCTTC. This encodes CASTAGGWGYTF.

This clonotype was found a few times. J is TRBJ2-7 and V is TRBV6-2 or TRBV6-3, with D unresolved. The CDR3 covers 14 residues. CDR1 and CDR2 from the germline V gene are MNHEY and SVGEGT. V was pared by 4 bases and J by 2 bases, with 12 bases between. CDR3 bases: TGTGCCAGCAGTTCCGACCCGCGGACCTACGAGCAGTACTTC. Its protein is CASSSDPRTYEQYF.

This clonotype occurred a few times. This sequence joins TRBV7-2 and TRBJ2-5; 7 bases match TRBD1. Trimming at V came to 6 bases and at J to 4 bases, leaving 5 bases not matched to a gene. Germline V lookup: CDR1 SGHTA, CDR2 FQGNSA. The CDR3 spans 13 residues. CDR3 sequence (DNA): TGTGCCAGCAGACGACGGGACAGAGAGACCCAGTACTTC. This sequence encodes CASRRRDRETQYF. Full variable domain (missing parts from reference TRBV7-2 and TRBJ2-5): GAGVSQSPSNKVTEKGKDVELRCDPISGHTALYWYRQSLGQGLEFLIYFQGNSAPDKSGLPSDRFSAERTGGSVSTLTIQRTQQEDSAVYLCASRRRDRETQYFGPGTRLLVL.

This clonotype occurred a few times. The chain combines TRBV6-1 with TRBJ2-7; D perhaps matches TRBD1 (5 bases). This CDR3 has 13 residues. CDR1 MNHNS and CDR2 SASEGT come from the germline V gene. The V end was cut by 2 bases, the J end by 5 bases, with 10 bases between. CDR3 loop: CASSEYRIDEQYF. The DNA for the CDR3 is TGTGCCAGCAGTGAATACAGGATTGACGAGCAGTACTTC.

The chain is built from TRBV27 and TRBJ2-6, with unresolved D. This CDR3 has 17 residues. CDR1 and CDR2 from the germline V gene are MNHEY and SMNVEV (reference sequence). Trimming shortened V by 3 bases and J by 0 bases, and 12 bases separated the two germline ends. For the CDR3, the DNA is TGTGCCAGCAGTTTGGTAGGACGCCCCTCTGGGGCCAACGTCCTGACTTTC. Protein: CASSLVGRPSGANVLTF.

This clonotype was seen more than once but under ten times. The CDR3 loop reads CASGLGVNEQFF. CDR3 in DNA: TGTGCTAGTGGTTTAGGAGTCAATGAGCAGTTCTTC. This chain joins TRBV12-5 and TRBJ2-1; no clear D gene. The V end lost 3 bases, the J end lost 6 bases, and 6 bases lay between the germline ends. The germline V gene has CDR1 LGHNT and CDR2 FRNRAP. The CDR3 is 12 residues long.

Many counts were recorded for this clonotype. The rearrangement links TRBV4-2 to TRBJ1-1; unclear D gene. V was cut by 0 bases and J by 4 bases, with 12 bases left in between. Germline V gene sequence: CDR1 LGHNA, CDR2 YNFKEQ. CDR3 length: 15 residues. CDR3 region: CASSQDLWIATEAFF. In nucleotides, the CDR3 is TGTGCCAGCAGCCAAGACCTCTGGATAGCCACTGAAGCTTTCTTT.

This chain connects TRBV3-1 to TRBJ2-3; D perhaps matches TRBD2 (6 bases). Germline CDR1 and CDR2: LGHDT and YNNKEL (reference sequence). The CDR3 runs to 16 residues. Trimming shortened V by 1 base and J by 4 bases, and 15 bases separated the two germline ends. Here the CDR3 reads CASSQVGGRGADTQYF. The CDR3 DNA sequence: TGTGCCAGCAGCCAAGTCGGGGGACGGGGTGCAGATACGCAGTATTTT.

The rearrangement uses TRBV12-3 or TRBV12-4 and TRBJ2-1; D is possibly TRBD2 (6 bases). V gave up 2 bases and J gave up 10 bases, with 12 bases separating them. The CDR3 loop spans 13 amino acids. CDR3 DNA sequence: TGTGCCAGCAGTTTAATCGCAGGAGGGGAGCAGTTCTTC. Its translation is CASSLIAGGEQFF.

The chain couples TRBV5-7 to TRBJ2-4; TRBD1 aligns across 8 bases. TRBV5-7 is filed as an ORF, its function uncertain. The CDR3 extends over 16 amino acids. V lost 5 bases and J lost 2; bases outside the gene matches: 9. The CDR3 region is CASRPRQGNSKNIQYF. CDR3 bases: TGTGCCAGCAGACCACGACAGGGGAATTCCAAAAACATTCAGTACTTC.